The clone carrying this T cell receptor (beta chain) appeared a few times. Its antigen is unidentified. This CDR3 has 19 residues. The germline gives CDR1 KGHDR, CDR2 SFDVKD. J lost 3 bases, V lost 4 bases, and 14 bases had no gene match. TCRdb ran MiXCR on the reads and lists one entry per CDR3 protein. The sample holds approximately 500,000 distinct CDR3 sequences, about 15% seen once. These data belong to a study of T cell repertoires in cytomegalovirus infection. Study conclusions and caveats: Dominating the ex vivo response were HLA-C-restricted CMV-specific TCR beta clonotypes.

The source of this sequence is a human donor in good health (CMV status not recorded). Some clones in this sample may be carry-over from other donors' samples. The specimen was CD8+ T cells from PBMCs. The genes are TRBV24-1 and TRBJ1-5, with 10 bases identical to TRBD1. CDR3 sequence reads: CATSDPRQGASGDNQPQHF. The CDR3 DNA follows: TGTGCCACCAGTGACCCCCGACAGGGGGCGAGCGGTGACAATCAGCCCCAGCATTTT.